The text below deals with one T cell receptor (beta chain). This entry comes from a study of blood T cell repertoires in COVID-19. Across the study: The study drew acute and convalescent COVID-19 samples from the United States, Italy and Spain. From T cells, B-cell-depleted T cells, or PBMCs came the material, which was cDNA or gDNA.

In the source study's methods: From reference gene primer amplification, estimates of nucleated cell counts were derived. The assay was immunoSEQ multiplex PCR, and TCRdb's table has in-frame clones only and misses some. For V, J and clone size, that table is used; D and trimming come from the DNA. Of 150,000 or so clones in the sample, roughly 88% were seen once. Specimen: peripheral blood. The TCR comes from a woman in her fifties or sixties with acute or convalescent COVID-19.

This CDR3 is CASQRDSNYGYTF. In DNA form, the CDR3 reads TGTGCCAGCCAGAGGGACAGTAACTATGGCTACACCTTC. The chain employs TRBV2 and TRBJ1-2; 7 nucleotides match TRBD1. V lost 8 bases to trimming and J lost 1 base; unmatched junction nucleotides: 4. Germline lookup yields CDR1 SNHLY and CDR2 FYNNEI. CDR3 length: 13 residues. The entire variable domain, with the rest obtained from reference TRBV2 and TRBJ1-2, is as follows: EPEVTQTPSHQVTQMGQEVILRCVPISNHLYFYWYRQILGQKVEFLVSFYNNEISEKSEIFDDQFSVERPDGSNFTLKIRSTKLEDSAMYFCASQRDSNYGYTFGSGTRLTVV.